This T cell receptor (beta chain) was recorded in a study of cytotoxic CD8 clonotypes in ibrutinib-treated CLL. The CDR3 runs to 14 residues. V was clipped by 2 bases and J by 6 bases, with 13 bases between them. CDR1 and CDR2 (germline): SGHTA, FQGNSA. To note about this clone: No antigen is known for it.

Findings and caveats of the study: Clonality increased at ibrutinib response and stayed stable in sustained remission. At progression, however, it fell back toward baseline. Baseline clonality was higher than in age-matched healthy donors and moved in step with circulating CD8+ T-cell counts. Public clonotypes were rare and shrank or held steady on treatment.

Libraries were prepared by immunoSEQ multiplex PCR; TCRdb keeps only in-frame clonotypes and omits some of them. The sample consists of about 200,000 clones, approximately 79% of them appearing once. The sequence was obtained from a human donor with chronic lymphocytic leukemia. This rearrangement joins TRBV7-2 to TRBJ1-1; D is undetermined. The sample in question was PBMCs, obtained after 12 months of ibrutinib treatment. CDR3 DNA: TGTGCCAGCAGCTTATGGGAAGCAAGGGCTGAAGCTTTCTTT. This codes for CASSLWEARAEAFF.